These 29 T cell receptor beta chains came from one sample sequenced in a study of T cells in women clearing cervical HPV infection. Clones were read by immunoSEQ multiplex PCR, and TCRdb kept only the in-frame ones, dropping some. Its clone listing holds roughly 20,000 clones. What was sequenced was blood buffy coat. The source of these receptors is a woman aged 18 to 75 with a cervical HPV16 infection that either progressed to CIN3+ or cleared (not recorded which).

On this clone: The read comes to an end 3 residues before the CDR3 does, leaving the germline J gene to fill in the end. The chain joins TRBV7-9 to TRBJ1-2, with D tentatively TRBD1 (6 bases). Germline CDR1 is SEHNR and CDR2 is FQNEAQ (reference sequence). CDR3 length: 13 residues. The CDR3 region is CASQGGASDTYTF. The CDR3 DNA, read in part, is TGTGCCAGCCAAGGGGGGGCTTCAGATACC.

About this clone itself: The CDR3 extends 3 residues past the end of the read, so its final part is completed from the germline J gene. V and J are TRBV30 and TRBJ2-3; 7 bases are shared with TRBD2. J was trimmed by 2 bases and V by 6 bases; bases with no gene match: 5. From germline, CDR1 is GTSNPN and CDR2 SVGIG (reference sequence). This CDR3 is 13 amino acids long. The CDR3 DNA, read in part, is TGTGCCTGTAGCGGGCCCACCACAGATACG. Its protein is CACSGPTTDT. The whole CDR3 sequence reads CACSGPTTDTQYF.

As for this clone: The read stops 3 residues short of the end of the CDR3; the missing end is completed from the germline J gene. This sequence joins TRBV12-5 and TRBJ2-1; perhaps TRBD1 as D (5 bases). The germline gives CDR1 LGHNT, CDR2 FRNRAP. Trimming removed 7 bases from V and 0 bases from J, with 13 bases in between. The CDR3 consists of 15 residues. CDR3 protein: CASASKTVSYNEQFF. CDR3 DNA (partial): TGTGCTAGTGCCTCGAAGACAGTCTCCTACAATGAG. The complete variable domain, with remaining parts taken from reference TRBV12-5 and TRBJ2-1, reads DARVTQTPRHKVTEMGQEVTMRCQPILGHNTVFWYRQTMMQGLELLAYFRNRAPLDDSGMPKDRFSAEMPDATLATLKIQPSEPRDSAVYFCASASKTVSYNEQFFGPGTRLTVL.

A remark on this clone: The sequence runs out 3 residues before the end of the CDR3; the remainder is reconstructed from the germline J gene. The gene calls are TRBV6-2 or TRBV6-3 and TRBJ1-4, with 7 bases that match TRBD1. Germline CDR1 reads MNHEY; CDR2 reads SVGEGT. CDR3 size: 13 residues. Partial CDR3 DNA: TGTGCCAGCAGACAGGGGAATAATTCACCA. The encoded protein is CASRQGNNSP. The full-length CDR3 reads as CASRQGNNSPLFF.

Points on this clone: The CDR3 extends 3 residues past the end of the read, so its final part is completed from the germline J gene. The V call is TRBV5-1, the J call TRBJ1-1; possibly TRBD1 for D (6 bases). The CDR3 loop spans 15 amino acids. Germline V gene lookup returns CDR1 SGHRS and CDR2 YFSETQ. CDR3 bases read: TGCGCCAGCAGCCCCCTGGACAGTTTTACCAGTGGC. Translated, it gives CASSPLDSFTSG. The CDR3 reads in full as CASSPLDSFTSGAFF.

The CDR3 bases that were read are TGTGCCAGCAGCTTATCGAAGGGGAATAATTCACCC. Its translation: CASSLSKGNNSP. The CDR3 as a whole reads CASSLSKGNNSPLHF. This chain uses TRBV7-2 with TRBJ1-6; tentative D call: TRBD1 (5 bases). The read comes to an end 3 residues before the CDR3 does, leaving the germline J gene to fill in the end. This CDR3 is 15 amino acids long. Germline loops: CDR1 SGHTA, CDR2 FQGNSA. Deletions cut 2 bases from V and 5 bases from J, with 10 bases between. The full variable domain, its missing parts supplied by reference TRBV7-2 and TRBJ1-6, is GAGVSQSPSNKVTEKGKDVELRCDPISGHTALYWYRQSLGQGLEFLIYFQGNSAPDKSGLPSDRFSAERTGGSVSTLTIQRTQQEDSAVYLCASSLSKGNNSPLHFGNGTRLTVT.

Notes on this clone: The sequence runs out 3 residues before the end of the CDR3; the remainder is reconstructed from the germline J gene. This sequence joins TRBV11-2 and TRBJ2-1; 10 bases are a match to TRBD2. The CDR3 consists of 15 residues. Trimming removed 5 bases from V and 6 bases from J; junction bases left unmatched: 7. The germline CDR1 and CDR2 sequences are SGHAT and FQNNGV. CDR3: CASSPGTSALNEQFF. CDR3 bases read: TGTGCCAGCAGCCCAGGGACTAGCGCCCTCAATGAG.

Remarks on this clone: Read coverage stops 3 residues before the CDR3 terminus; the germline J gene supplies the remainder. The chain uses TRBV20-1 and TRBJ2-1; D possibly corresponds to TRBD1 (5 bases). Germline V gives CDR1 DFQATT, CDR2 SNEGSKA (reference sequence). The CDR3 runs to 15 residues. V was shortened by 6 bases and J by 0 bases, with 15 bases between the two germline ends. The chain's CDR3 is CSAVDSPGSYNEQFF. The sequenced part of the CDR3 DNA is TGCAGTGCCGTAGACAGCCCAGGCTCCTACAATGAG.

To note about this clone: The sequence runs out 3 residues before the end of the CDR3; the remainder is reconstructed from the germline J gene. V gene TRBV2 combines with J gene TRBJ1-2, with TRBD1 matching over 10 bases. Germline CDR1 and CDR2: SNHLY and FYNNEI. There are 14 residues in the CDR3. V was pared by 7 bases and J by 7 bases, with 9 bases of the junction left unmatched. The part of the CDR3 DNA that was read is TGTGCCAGCAATCCGGGACAGGGGTTCTCTGGC. Translation gives CASNPGQGFSG. The CDR3 as a whole reads CASNPGQGFSGYTF.

Concerning this clone itself: From the germline J gene comes the end of the CDR3, since the read stops 3 residues before it. The chain links TRBV15 to TRBJ2-4; 8 bases align to TRBD1. V lost 0 bases, J lost 0 bases, and 1 base stayed unmatched. The CDR3 spans 16 residues. Germline CDR1 LNHNV, CDR2 YYDKDF (reference sequence). The CDR3 reads CATSRDRGPAKNIQYF. The sequenced CDR3 bases are TGTGCCACCAGCAGAGACAGGGGGCCAGCCAAAAACATT.

In the case of this clone: Relative to the germline gene, one junction end is altered; a read error may explain this. Read data end 3 residues before the CDR3 end; the end is taken from the germline J gene. This chain joins TRBV2 and TRBJ1-2, with no clear D. The germline CDR1 and CDR2 sequences are SNHLY and FYNNEI. This CDR3 comprises 12 residues. The CDR3 here is CANSAETLGYTF. CDR3 DNA, as far as it was read: TGTGCCAACAGTGCCGAGACACTTGGC.

Note on this clone: From the germline J gene comes the end of the CDR3, since the read stops 3 residues before it. The chain employs TRBV19 and TRBJ2-3; TRBD2 is a possible D gene (5 bases). Germline loops: CDR1 LNHDA, CDR2 SQIVND (reference sequence). The CDR3 contains 13 residues. CDR3 DNA, as far as it was read: TGTGCCAGTAGTATTGAGGACGGGGAGACG. Amino acids: CASSIEDGET. The complete CDR3 reads CASSIEDGETQYF. The whole variable domain, remainder taken from reference TRBV19 and TRBJ2-3, is DGGITQSPKYLFRKEGQNVTLSCEQNLNHDAMYWYRQDPGQGLRLIYYSQIVNDFQKGDIAEGYSVSREKKESFPLTVTSAQKNPTAFYLCASSIEDGETQYFGPGTRLTVL.

The DNA read from the CDR3 is TGCGCCAGCAGCTGGGGACAGGGGGAGACC. The encoded protein is CASSWGQGET. The full CDR3 protein is CASSWGQGETQYF. The gene calls are TRBV5-1 and TRBJ2-5; 10 bases map to TRBD1. The read comes to an end 3 residues before the CDR3 does, leaving the germline J gene to fill in the end. Germline CDR1 and CDR2: SGHRS and YFSETQ. The CDR3 is 13 residues long. V gave up 3 bases and J gave up 5 bases; unmatched junction bases: 1.

Turning to this clone: The CDR3 is cut off 3 residues early in the read; its end comes from the germline J gene. The chain links TRBV20-1 to TRBJ2-1; TRBD2 aligns across 9 bases. This CDR3 comprises 14 residues. Germline CDR1 is DFQATT and CDR2 is SNEGSKA (reference sequence). Trimming cost V 2 bases and J 8 bases; bases outside gene matches: 7. The CDR3 loop is CSARIAGVTDEQFF. CDR3 DNA, as far as it was read: TGCAGTGCTAGAATAGCGGGGGTTACTGATGAG.

On this clone: From the germline J gene comes the end of the CDR3, since the read stops 3 residues before it. This chain joins TRBV28 and TRBJ2-7; D gene uncertain. The germline CDR1 and CDR2 sequences are MDHEN and SYDVKM. Trimming stripped 3 bases from V and 2 bases from J, with 5 bases between. The CDR3 is 12 amino acids. The CDR3: CASSFSPYEQYF. The sequenced part of the CDR3 DNA is TGTGCCAGCAGTTTCTCCCCCTACGAG. The whole variable domain, remainder taken from reference TRBV28 and TRBJ2-7, is DVKVTQSSRYLVKRTGEKVFLECVQDMDHENMFWYRQDPGLGLRLIYFSYDVKMKEKGDIPEGYSVSREKKERFSLILESASTNQTSMYLCASSFSPYEQYFGPGTRLTVT.

As regards this clone: The sequenced fragment ends 3 residues before the CDR3 boundary, so the rest is inferred from the germline J gene. The rearrangement uses TRBV20-1 and TRBJ2-6, with D possibly being TRBD1 (7 bases). The V gene lost 3 bases and the J gene lost 2 bases, with 11 bases spanning the gap. The CDR3 length is 15 residues. Germline-derived CDR1 and CDR2 are DFQATT and SNEGSKA (reference sequence). CDR3 region: CSASQGGPGANVLTF. Partial CDR3 DNA: TGCAGTGCTAGCCAGGGGGGCCCTGGGGCCAACGTC.

The CDR3 protein is CATSRDGRGGNEQFF. The DNA read from the CDR3 is TGTGCCACCAGCAGGGATGGCAGGGGTGGCAATGAG. V is TRBV15 and J is TRBJ2-1, with a tentative D call TRBD1 (6 bases). The read gets to within 3 residues of the CDR3 end, and the germline J gene fills in the rest. The germline V and J ends were trimmed by 3 bases and 6 bases, with 15 bases remaining between them. The CDR3 sequence is 15 residues long. Germline loops: CDR1 LNHNV, CDR2 YYDKDF (reference sequence).

To note about this clone: The read comes to an end 3 residues before the CDR3 does, leaving the germline J gene to fill in the end. The rearrangement links TRBV2 to TRBJ2-7, with D hard to call. The germline V gene has CDR1 SNHLY and CDR2 FYNNEI. This CDR3 has 10 residues. Trimming stripped 7 bases from V and 4 bases from J, with 5 bases between. The CDR3: CASTRYEQYF. The CDR3 DNA, read in part, is TGTGCCAGCACCCGGTACGAG. The full variable domain, completed using reference TRBV2 and TRBJ2-7, is EPEVTQTPSHQVTQMGQEVILRCVPISNHLYFYWYRQILGQKVEFLVSFYNNEISEKSEIFDDQFSVERPDGSNFTLKIRSTKLEDSAMYFCASTRYEQYFGPGTRLTVT.

In regard to this clone: Coverage ceases 3 residues before the CDR3 finishes, and the germline J gene fills in the end. The rearrangement uses TRBV6-1 and TRBJ1-4; D ambiguous. The V and J ends lost 3 bases and 5 bases respectively, with 10 bases between them. Germline V lookup: CDR1 MNHNS, CDR2 SASEGT. The CDR3 has 14 amino acids. CDR3 DNA, as far as it was read: TGTGCCAGCAGTGATCGTCCAGTCAATGAAAAA. Protein: CASSDRPVNEK. The CDR3 in its entirety is CASSDRPVNEKLFF.

On this clone itself: The read falls 3 residues short of the CDR3 end, and the missing part is taken from the germline J gene. The chain joins TRBV6-4 to TRBJ2-3; 8 nucleotides match TRBD1. The V and J ends lost 4 bases and 1 base, in that order; junction bases with no gene match: 1. The CDR3 length is 14 residues. Germline-derived CDR1 and CDR2 are MRHNA and SNTAGT. CDR3 sequence: CASSATGGTDTQYF. The CDR3 bases that were read are TGTGCCAGCAGTGCGACAGGGGGCACAGATACG.

About this clone: The CDR3 extends 3 residues past the end of the read, so its final part is completed from the germline J gene. The V gene is TRBV5-1, the J gene TRBJ1-4; D is perhaps TRBD1 (5 bases). Germline loops: CDR1 SGHRS, CDR2 YFSETQ. The CDR3 contains 14 residues. Trimming took 1 base from V and 4 from J, leaving 8 bases between them. The CDR3 bases that were read are TGCGCCAGCAGCTTGCGGGGGAATAATGAAAAA. Its translation is CASSLRGNNEK. The whole CDR3 region reads CASSLRGNNEKLFF.

Turning to this clone: From the germline J gene comes the end of the CDR3, since the read stops 3 residues before it. The gene calls are TRBV9 and TRBJ1-6; D gene unclear. The CDR3 length is 14 residues. Trimming shortened V by 0 bases and J by 10 bases, and 11 bases separated the two germline ends. In germline, CDR1 is SGDLS, CDR2 YYNGEE. The CDR3 sequence is CASSVDPGNSPLHF. The DNA read from the CDR3 is TGTGCCAGCAGCGTAGACCCGGGGAACTCACCC.

This CDR3 is CASSLSLGGGYEQYF. The CDR3 bases that were read are TGTGCCAGCAGCTTATCCCTGGGAGGGGGTTACGAG. V is TRBV7-6 and J is TRBJ2-7; D perhaps matches TRBD2 (7 bases). The read comes to an end 3 residues before the CDR3 does, leaving the germline J gene to fill in the end. Germline CDR1 reads SGHVS; CDR2 reads FNYEAQ. This CDR3 has 15 residues. The V end was cut by 2 bases, the J end by 4 bases, with 15 bases between.

This clone is labeled medium-sized based on frequency. The read stops 3 residues short of the end of the CDR3; the missing end is completed from the germline J gene. The gene calls are TRBV14 and TRBJ2-2, with 8 positions matching TRBD1. This CDR3 comprises 17 residues. CDR1 SGHDN and CDR2 FVKESK come from the germline V gene. Germline trimming cut 4 bases from V and 2 bases from J; bases unmatched to any gene: 9. This chain's CDR3 is CASSLWTGNSNTGELFF. The CDR3 bases that were read are TGTGCCAGCAGCCTATGGACAGGGAATTCTAACACCGGGGAG.

A word on this clone: The read stops 3 residues short of the end of the CDR3; the missing end is completed from the germline J gene. This chain joins TRBV7-2 and TRBJ2-5, with TRBD1 matching 7 bases. Trimming removed 6 bases from V and 0 bases from J; junction bases left unmatched: 7. This CDR3 is 15 amino acids long. In germline, CDR1 is SGHTA, CDR2 FQGNSA. CDR3 amino acids: CASSPGTAYQETQYF. The sequenced CDR3 bases are TGTGCCAGCAGTCCAGGGACAGCCTACCAAGAGACC. Filled out from reference TRBV7-2 and TRBJ2-5, the complete variable domain reads GAGVSQSPSNKVTEKGKDVELRCDPISGHTALYWYRQSLGQGLEFLIYFQGNSAPDKSGLPSDRFSAERTGGSVSTLTIQRTQQEDSAVYLCASSPGTAYQETQYFGPGTRLLVL.

As concerns this clone: The observed sequence ends 3 residues before the CDR3 terminus, with the missing tail filled in from the germline J gene. This chain links TRBV5-4 with TRBJ2-7, with TRBD1 matching 7 bases. J lost 2 bases, V lost 2 bases, and 7 bases had no gene match. This CDR3 has 15 amino acids. From germline, CDR1 is SGHNT and CDR2 YYREEE (reference sequence). The part of the CDR3 DNA that was read is TGTGCCAGCAGCTTAGCCGGGACAGCCACCTACGAG. Protein: CASSLAGTATYE. The entire CDR3 protein reads CASSLAGTATYEQYF.

Judged by frequency, this clone is medium-sized. The CDR3 extends 3 residues past the end of the read, so its final part is completed from the germline J gene. The J gene is TRBJ2-3, the V gene TRBV10-3; TRBD2 aligns across 7 bases. Looked up from germline, CDR1 is ENHRY and CDR2 is SYGVKD. This CDR3 contains 16 residues. J was trimmed by 0 bases and V by 6 bases; bases with no gene match: 9. The CDR3 region is CAIRGSGRSSTDTQYF. The sequenced part of the CDR3 DNA is TGTGCCATCAGGGGTAGCGGGCGCTCTAGCACAGATACG.

A remark on this clone: The read halts 3 residues ahead of the CDR3 end, with the missing end drawn from the germline J gene. This sequence joins TRBV20-1 and TRBJ2-1; 9 positions agree with TRBD2. The ends lost 3 bases at V and 8 bases at J; junction bases unmatched: 11. Per germline, CDR1 DFQATT and CDR2 SNEGSKA (reference sequence). The length of the CDR3 is 15 residues. The CDR3 loop reads CSASPIGLAIDEQFF. The DNA read from the CDR3 is TGCAGTGCTAGCCCAATCGGACTAGCGATCGATGAG.

Notes on this clone: The read is 3 residues too short to cover the CDR3 end, so that end is filled in from the germline J gene. The V call is TRBV5-5, the J call TRBJ2-1; 9 bases agree with TRBD1. After removal of 4 bases from V and 0 bases from J, the junction contained 2 bases not matched to a gene. CDR1 is SGHKS and CDR2 is YYEKEE in the germline V gene (reference sequence). The CDR3 is 15 amino acids. The covered CDR3 bases are TGTGCCAGCAGCCCGGGACAGGGCTCCTACAATGAG. Protein: CASSPGQGSYNE. The whole CDR3 protein reads CASSPGQGSYNEQFF. Filled out from reference TRBV5-5 and TRBJ2-1, the complete variable domain reads DAGVTQSPTHLIKTRGQQVTLRCSPISGHKSVSWYQQVLGQGPQFIFQYYEKEERGRGNFPDRFSARQFPNYSSELNVNALLLGDSALYLCASSPGQGSYNEQFFGPGTRLTVL.